The 21 T cell receptor beta chains presented below share a single source sample, sequenced in a study of blood T cell repertoires in COVID-19. Only in-frame clones appear in the TCRdb table, and some are missing; sequencing was by immunoSEQ multiplex PCR. The sample has about 130,000 clones; about 80% are singletons. Sequenced input: peripheral blood. Source of these receptors: a man aged 35-49 years with active or convalescent COVID-19.

This sequence joins TRBV11-2 and TRBJ1-4; 10 nucleotides line up with TRBD1. V lost 1 base, J lost 8 bases, and 7 bases stayed unmatched. The CDR3 covers 16 residues. CDR1 is SGHAT and CDR2 is FQNNGV in the germline V gene. CDR3 loop: CASSLGVDRGKEKLFF. The CDR3 DNA sequence: TGTGCCAGCAGCTTAGGGGTGGACAGGGGGAAAGAAAAACTGTTTTTT.

The V call is TRBV12-5, the J call TRBJ1-1; tentatively, D is TRBD1 (5 bases). V lost 4 bases, J lost 5 bases, and 17 bases lay in between. The germline V gene has CDR1 LGHNT and CDR2 FRNRAP. The CDR3 has 15 amino acids. DNA of the CDR3: TGTGCTAGTGGTTGGGGGACTCCCATGGGGACTGAAGCTTTCTTT. This codes for CASGWGTPMGTEAFF.

The table lists this clone with a few counts. CDR3 in DNA: TGTGCCATTTCGGGTGGTTACGAGCAGTACTTC. This translates into CAISGGYEQYF. This chain links TRBV6-6 with TRBJ2-7; no clear D. Trimming shortened V by 10 bases and J by 4 bases, and 11 bases separated the two germline ends. The CDR3 is 11 amino acids. The V gene's germline CDR1 is MNHNY and CDR2 SVGAGI (reference sequence).

This clone was observed a few times. This chain joins TRBV11-3 and TRBJ1-1, with TRBD1 as a possible D gene (6 bases). Trimming removed 5 bases from V and 11 bases from J, with 18 bases in between. Germline V gene sequence: CDR1 SGHNT, CDR2 YENEEA. The CDR3 has 13 residues. The CDR3 DNA is TGTGCCAGCAGCGAAGGGGAGCAGGGGCGGGCTTTCTTT. Translated: CASSEGEQGRAFF.

The V and J genes are TRBV6-5 and TRBJ2-1; 11 positions match TRBD2. Germline CDR1 is MNHEY and CDR2 is SVGAGI. The CDR3 is 15 amino acids. The trim removed 4 bases at V and 9 bases at J, leaving 8 bases unmatched. The CDR3 DNA follows: TGTGCCAGCAGTTCCTTAGCGGGGGGGCTTCCTGAGCAGTTCTTC. This codes for CASSSLAGGLPEQFF.

The V gene is TRBV6-5, the J gene TRBJ2-5, with D perhaps matching TRBD1 (5 bases). The CDR3 is 13 residues long. Germline lookup yields CDR1 MNHEY and CDR2 SVGAGI. The V end was cut by 7 bases, the J end by 3 bases, with 12 bases between. CDR3 nucleotides: TGTGCCAGCATTAAGGGGCAGAAAGAGACCCAGTACTTC. As protein: CASIKGQKETQYF.

For the CDR3, the DNA is TGTGCCAGTGCGACTAGCGGGGGGATTTCAGATACGCAGTATTTT. It codes for CASATSGGISDTQYF. The V call is TRBV19, the J call TRBJ2-3; 13 bases line up with TRBD2. The length of the CDR3 is 15 residues. V gave up 8 bases and J gave up 4 bases; unmatched junction bases: 6. Germline V gives CDR1 LNHDA, CDR2 SQIVND (reference sequence).

This chain connects TRBV7-2 to TRBJ1-5, with D unresolved. Germline lookup yields CDR1 SGHTA and CDR2 FQGNSA. The V end lost 2 bases, the J end lost 4 bases, and 9 bases lay between the germline ends. The CDR3 is 14 residues long. The CDR3 DNA is TGTGCCAGCAGCTTAATGGCGGGAAATCAGCCCCAGCATTTT. It translates to CASSLMAGNQPQHF.

The chain joins TRBV30 to TRBJ2-2, with D possibly being TRBD2 (6 bases). Germline values: CDR1 GTSNPN, CDR2 SVGIG (reference sequence). This CDR3 is built from 13 residues. V lost 4 bases to trimming and J lost 1 base, with 7 bases between them. CDR3 sequence: CAWMGGNTGELFF. The CDR3, as DNA: TGTGCCTGGATGGGGGGGAACACCGGGGAGCTGTTTTTT.

This clone was seen many times. The chain couples TRBV30 to TRBJ2-3; TRBD1 aligns across 7 bases. The germline V gene encodes CDR1 GTSNPN and CDR2 SVGIG (reference sequence). There are 14 residues in the CDR3. The V and J ends lost 2 bases and 5 bases, in that order; junction bases with no gene match: 7. Written as DNA, the CDR3 is TGTGCCTGGAGTTTCCTTCGACAGGGAGATACGCAGTATTTT. Translating gives CAWSFLRQGDTQYF. Using reference TRBV30 and TRBJ2-3 for the parts outside the CDR3, the full variable domain is SQTIHQWPATLVQPVGSPLSLECTVEGTSNPNLYWYRQAAGRGLQLLFYSVGIGQISSEVPQNLSASRPQDRQFILSSKKLLLSDSGFYLCAWSFLRQGDTQYFGPGTRLTVL.

The rearrangement uses TRBV7-9 and TRBJ1-4; 9 positions agree with TRBD1. CDR1 and CDR2 from the germline V gene are SEHNR and FQNEAQ (reference sequence). With 5 bases clipped from V and 4 bases from J, the junction kept 8 bases outside the gene matches. The CDR3 extends over 16 amino acids. CDR3 region: CASSQGQGIVNEKLFF. The CDR3 DNA follows: TGTGCCAGCAGCCAAGGACAGGGGATAGTTAATGAAAAACTGTTTTTT.

The rearrangement joins TRBV3-1 (or the pseudogene TRBV3-2) to TRBJ1-3, with D tentatively TRBD1 (5 bases). V was clipped by 3 bases and J by 0 bases, with 15 bases between them. Germline values: CDR1 LGHDT, CDR2 YNNKEL (reference sequence). There are 17 residues in the CDR3. The CDR3 DNA reads as TGTGCCAGCAGCCATCGAACCACACAGGTCTCTGGAAACACCATATATTTT. This codes for CASSHRTTQVSGNTIYF.

This clone was picked up a small number of times. The rearrangement uses TRBV11-3 and TRBJ1-1; D is perhaps TRBD1 (6 bases). CDR3 length equals 17 residues. Trimming stripped 1 base from V and 3 bases from J, with 18 bases between. CDR1 is SGHNT, CDR2 YENEEA, per germline. CDR3 DNA sequence: TGTGCCAGCAGCTTAGCCGATCTACTATGGGGGCACACTGAAGCTTTCTTT. Protein product: CASSLADLLWGHTEAFF.

This chain links TRBV6-6 with TRBJ2-2, with D maybe TRBD2 (5 bases). The CDR3 consists of 16 residues. Germline V gene sequence: CDR1 MNHNY, CDR2 SVGAGI (reference sequence). V lost 4 bases and J 3 bases, leaving 15 bases between the germline ends. CDR3: CASSSTRTGHTGELFF. The CDR3 region has the DNA TGTGCCAGCAGTTCCACACGGACTGGACACACCGGGGAGCTGTTTTTT.

The chain joins TRBV18 to TRBJ2-5; 11 nucleotides agree with TRBD2. CDR3 length equals 15 residues. The V gene's germline CDR1 is KGHSH and CDR2 LQKENI. V was pared by 4 bases and J by 5 bases, with 6 bases of the junction left unmatched. Here the CDR3 DNA reads TGTGCCAGCTCACGGATGGGACTAGCGGTGGAGACCCAGTACTTC. It specifies CASSRMGLAVETQYF.

This clone was counted only a few times. The chain links TRBV6-5 to TRBJ1-3; D is undetermined. CDR3 length: 14 amino acids. The ends were cut back, 5 bases at V and 0 bases at J, with 8 bases in the middle. The germline CDR1 and CDR2 sequences are MNHEY and SVGAGI. The DNA for the CDR3 is TGTGCCAGCAGTAAACAGAGCTCTGGAAACACCATATATTTT. It is translated as CASSKQSSGNTIYF.

V gene TRBV9 combines with J gene TRBJ2-1; 11 bases are a match to TRBD1. CDR3 length equals 15 residues. V gave up 3 bases and J gave up 3 bases; unmatched junction bases: 2. Germline CDR1 and CDR2: SGDLS and YYNGEE. In nucleotides, the CDR3 is TGTGCCAGCAGCGCGGGACAGGGGGGCTACAATGAGCAGTTCTTC. Amino acids: CASSAGQGGYNEQFF.

This clone was recorded a few times. This rearrangement joins TRBV5-6 to TRBJ1-4; perhaps TRBD1 as D (6 bases). The length of the CDR3 is 15 residues. The germline V gene encodes CDR1 SGHDT and CDR2 YYEEEE. With 2 bases removed from V and 6 bases from J, the gap between germline ends came to 14 bases. CDR3 sequence (DNA): TGTGCCAGCAGCTTATATTGGGGGCAGGATGAAAAACTGTTTTTT. Translating it yields CASSLYWGQDEKLFF.

The rearrangement joins TRBV2 to TRBJ1-5; a weak D match, TRBD1 (6 bases). Per the germline V gene, CDR1 is SNHLY and CDR2 is FYNNEI. V gave up 2 bases and J gave up 5 bases, with 13 bases separating them. The CDR3 extends over 15 amino acids. Here the CDR3 reads CASSENQGQYQPQHF. DNA of the CDR3: TGTGCCAGCAGTGAAAATCAGGGGCAATATCAGCCCCAGCATTTT.

The gene calls are TRBV7-2 and TRBJ2-7; a weak D match, TRBD1 (6 bases). This CDR3 spans 14 amino acids. The V end was cut by 4 bases, the J end by 0 bases, with 10 bases between. The germline V gene has CDR1 SGHTA and CDR2 FQGNSA. In DNA, the CDR3 is TGTGCCAGCAGCTCCACAGGGAGCTCCTACGAGCAGTACTTC. The encoded protein is CASSSTGSSYEQYF. Supplemented by reference TRBV7-2 and TRBJ2-7, the full variable domain reads GAGVSQSPSNKVTEKGKDVELRCDPISGHTALYWYRQSLGQGLEFLIYFQGNSAPDKSGLPSDRFSAERTGGSVSTLTIQRTQQEDSAVYLCASSSTGSSYEQYFGPGTRLTVT.

This sequence joins TRBV5-6 and TRBJ1-6; D gene ambiguous. Trimming cost V 2 bases and J 5 bases, with 8 bases left between them. The germline V gene has CDR1 SGHDT and CDR2 YYEEEE. CDR3 length: 14 residues. The CDR3 loop is CASSFQKNNSPLHF. CDR3 DNA sequence: TGTGCCAGCAGCTTCCAGAAAAATAATTCACCCCTCCACTTT.